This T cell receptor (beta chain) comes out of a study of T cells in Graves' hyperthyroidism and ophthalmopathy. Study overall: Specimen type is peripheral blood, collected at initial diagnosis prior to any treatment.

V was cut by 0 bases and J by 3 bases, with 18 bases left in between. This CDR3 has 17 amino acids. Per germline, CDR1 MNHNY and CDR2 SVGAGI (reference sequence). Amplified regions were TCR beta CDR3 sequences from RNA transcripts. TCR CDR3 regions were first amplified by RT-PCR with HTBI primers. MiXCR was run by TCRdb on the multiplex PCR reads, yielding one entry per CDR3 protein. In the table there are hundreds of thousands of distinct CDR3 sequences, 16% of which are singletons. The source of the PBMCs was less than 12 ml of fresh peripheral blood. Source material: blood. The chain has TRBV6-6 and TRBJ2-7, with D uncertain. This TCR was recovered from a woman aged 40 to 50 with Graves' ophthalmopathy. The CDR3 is CASSYSAASRIRYEQYF. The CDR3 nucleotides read TGTGCCAGCAGTTACTCTGCAGCCTCCAGAATTCGCTACGAGCAGTACTTC.